This TCR beta chain is from a study of blood T cell repertoires in COVID-19. Across the whole study: There were acute and convalescent COVID-19 samples, and they came from the United States, Italy and Spain. From T cells, B-cell-depleted T cells, or PBMCs came the material, which was cDNA or gDNA.

The protocol was immunoSEQ multiplex PCR, while the TCRdb copy is restricted to in-frame clones and leaves out a portion. The sample includes roughly 53,000 clones, around 84% of them seen just once. V trimming: 4 bases; J trimming: 3 bases; junction bases outside the gene matches: 5. The CDR3 sequence is 15 residues long. The germline V gene encodes CDR1 SGHAT and CDR2 FQNNGV. The count of this clone is one. The TCR was taken from a man aged 65 to 85 with active COVID-19. The sequenced sample was peripheral blood. The V call is TRBV11-2, the J call TRBJ1-1; 10 bases match TRBD1. DNA for the CDR3: TGTGCCAGCAGCTACCTCGACAGGGGGCACACTGAAGCTTTCTTT. As protein: CASSYLDRGHTEAFF.